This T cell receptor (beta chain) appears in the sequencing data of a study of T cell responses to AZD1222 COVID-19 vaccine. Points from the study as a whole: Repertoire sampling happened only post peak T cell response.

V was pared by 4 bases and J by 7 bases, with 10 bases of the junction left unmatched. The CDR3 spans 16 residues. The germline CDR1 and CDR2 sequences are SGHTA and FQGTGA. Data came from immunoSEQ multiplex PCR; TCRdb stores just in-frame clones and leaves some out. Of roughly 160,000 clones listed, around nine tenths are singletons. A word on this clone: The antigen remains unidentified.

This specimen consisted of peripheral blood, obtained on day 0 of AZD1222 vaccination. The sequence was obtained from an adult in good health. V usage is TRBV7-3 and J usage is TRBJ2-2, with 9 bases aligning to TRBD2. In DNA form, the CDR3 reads TGTGCCAGCAGCTCTTATAGCGGGGGTCGTGACGGGGAGCTGTTTTTT. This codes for CASSSYSGGRDGELFF. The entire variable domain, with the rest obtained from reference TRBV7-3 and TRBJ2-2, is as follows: GAGVSQTPSNKVTEKGKYVELRCDPISGHTALYWYRQSLGQGPEFLIYFQGTGAADDSGLPNDRFFAVRPEGSVSTLKIQRTERGDSAVYLCASSSYSGGRDGELFFGEGSRLTVL.